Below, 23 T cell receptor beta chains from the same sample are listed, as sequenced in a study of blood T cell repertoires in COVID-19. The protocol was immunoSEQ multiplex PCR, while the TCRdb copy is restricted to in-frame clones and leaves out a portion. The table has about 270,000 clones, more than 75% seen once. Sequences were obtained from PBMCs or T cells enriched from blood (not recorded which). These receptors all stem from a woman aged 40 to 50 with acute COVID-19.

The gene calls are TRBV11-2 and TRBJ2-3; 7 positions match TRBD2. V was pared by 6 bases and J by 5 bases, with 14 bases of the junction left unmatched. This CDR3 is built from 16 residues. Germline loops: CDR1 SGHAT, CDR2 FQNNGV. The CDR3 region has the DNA TGTGCCAGCAGTTCCTTGTGGGAGGGCCTCGGAGATACGCAGTATTTT. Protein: CASSSLWEGLGDTQYF.

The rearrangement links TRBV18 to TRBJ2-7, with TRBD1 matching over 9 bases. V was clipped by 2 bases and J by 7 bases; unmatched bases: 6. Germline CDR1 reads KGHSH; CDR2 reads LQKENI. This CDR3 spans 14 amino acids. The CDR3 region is CASSPGTGPWEQYF. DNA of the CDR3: TGTGCCAGCTCACCAGGGACAGGGCCGTGGGAGCAGTACTTC.

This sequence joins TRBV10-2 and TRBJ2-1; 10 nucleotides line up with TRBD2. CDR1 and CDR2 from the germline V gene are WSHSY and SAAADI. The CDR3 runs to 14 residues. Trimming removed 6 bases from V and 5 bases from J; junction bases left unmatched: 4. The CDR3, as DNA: TGCGCCAGCAGCCCTAGCGGGAGAAACAATGAGCAGTTCTTC. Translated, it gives CASSPSGRNNEQFF.

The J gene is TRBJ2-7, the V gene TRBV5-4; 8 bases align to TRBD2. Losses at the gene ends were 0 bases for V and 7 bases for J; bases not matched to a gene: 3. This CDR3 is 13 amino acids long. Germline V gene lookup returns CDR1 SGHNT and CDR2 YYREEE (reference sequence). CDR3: CASSLDGRGEQYF. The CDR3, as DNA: TGTGCCAGCAGCTTGGACGGGAGGGGGGAGCAGTACTTC. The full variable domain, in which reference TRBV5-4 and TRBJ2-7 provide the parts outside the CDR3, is ETGVTQSPTHLIKTRGQQVTLRCSSQSGHNTVSWYQQALGQGPQFIFQYYREEENGRGNFPPRFSGLQFPNYSSELNVNALELDDSALYLCASSLDGRGEQYFGPGTRLTVT.

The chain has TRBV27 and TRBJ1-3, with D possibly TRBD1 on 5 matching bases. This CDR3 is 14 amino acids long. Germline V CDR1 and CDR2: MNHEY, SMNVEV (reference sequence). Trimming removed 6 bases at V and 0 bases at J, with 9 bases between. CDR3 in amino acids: CASRDSSSGNTIYF. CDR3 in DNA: TGTGCCAGCAGAGACAGTAGCTCTGGAAACACCATATATTTT.

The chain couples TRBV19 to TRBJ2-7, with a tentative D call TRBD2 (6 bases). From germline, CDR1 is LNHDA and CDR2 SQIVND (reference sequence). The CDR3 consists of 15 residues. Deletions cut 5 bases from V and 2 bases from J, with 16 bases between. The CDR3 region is CASSPLGLVPYEQYF. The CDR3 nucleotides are TGTGCCAGTAGTCCCCTGGGACTGGTACCCTACGAGCAGTACTTC.

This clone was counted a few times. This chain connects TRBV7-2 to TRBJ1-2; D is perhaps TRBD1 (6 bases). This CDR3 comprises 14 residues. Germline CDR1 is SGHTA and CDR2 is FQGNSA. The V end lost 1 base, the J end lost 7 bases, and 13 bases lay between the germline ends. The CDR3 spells CASSLDGGASGYTF. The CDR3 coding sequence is TGTGCCAGCAGCTTAGATGGGGGGGCGAGTGGCTACACCTTC.

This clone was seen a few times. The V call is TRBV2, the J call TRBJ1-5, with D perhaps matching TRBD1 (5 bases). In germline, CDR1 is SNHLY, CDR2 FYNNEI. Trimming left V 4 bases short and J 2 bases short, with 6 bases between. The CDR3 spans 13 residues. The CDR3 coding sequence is TGTGCCAGCAGTGTCAGGGGCAATCAGCCCCAGCATTTT. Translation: CASSVRGNQPQHF.

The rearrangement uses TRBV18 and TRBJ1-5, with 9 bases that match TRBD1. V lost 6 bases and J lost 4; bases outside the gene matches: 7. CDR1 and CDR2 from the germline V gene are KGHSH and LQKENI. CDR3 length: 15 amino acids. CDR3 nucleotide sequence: TGTGCCAGCTCGGCCGGGACAGGGCCAAATCAGCCCCAGCATTTT. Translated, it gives CASSAGTGPNQPQHF.

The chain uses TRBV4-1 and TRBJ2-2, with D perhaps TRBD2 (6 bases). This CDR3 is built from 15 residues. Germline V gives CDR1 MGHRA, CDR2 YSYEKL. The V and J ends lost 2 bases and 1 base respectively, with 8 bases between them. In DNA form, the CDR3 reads TGCGCCAGCAGCCAACTCGGGGGGAACACCGGGGAGCTGTTTTTT. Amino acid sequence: CASSQLGGNTGELFF.

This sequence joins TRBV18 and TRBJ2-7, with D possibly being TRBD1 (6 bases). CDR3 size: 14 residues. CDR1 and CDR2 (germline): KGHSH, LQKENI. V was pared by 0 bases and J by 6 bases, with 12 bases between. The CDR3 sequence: CASSPPPGRGEQYF. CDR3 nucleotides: TGTGCCAGCTCACCACCTCCGGGCAGGGGCGAGCAGTACTTC. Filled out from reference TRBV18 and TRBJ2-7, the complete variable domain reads NAGVMQNPRHLVRRRGQEARLRCSPMKGHSHVYWYRQLPEEGLKFMVYLQKENIIDESGMPKERFSAEFPKEGPSILRIQQVVRGDSAAYFCASSPPPGRGEQYFGPGTRLTVT.

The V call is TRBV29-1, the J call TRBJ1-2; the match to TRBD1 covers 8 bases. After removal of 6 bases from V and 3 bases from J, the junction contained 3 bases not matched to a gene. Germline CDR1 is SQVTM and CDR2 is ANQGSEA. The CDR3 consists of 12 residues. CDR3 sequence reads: CSVVQGDYGYTF. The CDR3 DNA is TGCAGCGTCGTACAGGGGGACTATGGCTACACCTTC.

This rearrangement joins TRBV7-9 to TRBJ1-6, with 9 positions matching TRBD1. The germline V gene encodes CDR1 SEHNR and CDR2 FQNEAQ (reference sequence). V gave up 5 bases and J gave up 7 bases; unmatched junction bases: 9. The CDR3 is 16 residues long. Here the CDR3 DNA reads TGTGCCAGCAGCCCAGACAGGGGGGCCGGGAATTCACCCCTCCACTTT. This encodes CASSPDRGAGNSPLHF.

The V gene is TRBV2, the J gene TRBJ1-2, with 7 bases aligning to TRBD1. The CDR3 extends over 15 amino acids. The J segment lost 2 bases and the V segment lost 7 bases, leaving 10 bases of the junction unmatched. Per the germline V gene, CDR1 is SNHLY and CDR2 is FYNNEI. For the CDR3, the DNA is TGTGCCAGCATTCAGGACAGGCCGGGCAACTATGGCTACACCTTC. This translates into CASIQDRPGNYGYTF.

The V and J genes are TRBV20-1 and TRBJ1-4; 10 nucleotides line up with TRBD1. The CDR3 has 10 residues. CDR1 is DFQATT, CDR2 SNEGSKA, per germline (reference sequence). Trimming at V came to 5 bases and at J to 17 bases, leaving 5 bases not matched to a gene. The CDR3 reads CSAWDRGVFF. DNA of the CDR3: TGCAGTGCTTGGGACAGGGGCGTCTTTTTT.

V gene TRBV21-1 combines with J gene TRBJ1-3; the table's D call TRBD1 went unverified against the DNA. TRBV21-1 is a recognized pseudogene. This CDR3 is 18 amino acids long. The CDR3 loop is CASSIRILRDREGNTIYF. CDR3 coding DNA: TGTGCCAGCAGCATCCGGATTCTCCGGGACAGGGAAGGAAACACCATATATTTT.

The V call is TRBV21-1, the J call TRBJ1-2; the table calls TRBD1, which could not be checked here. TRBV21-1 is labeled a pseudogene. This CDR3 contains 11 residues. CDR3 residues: CASSKHKNYTF. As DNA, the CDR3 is TGTGCCAGCAGCAAACACAAGAACTACACCTTC.

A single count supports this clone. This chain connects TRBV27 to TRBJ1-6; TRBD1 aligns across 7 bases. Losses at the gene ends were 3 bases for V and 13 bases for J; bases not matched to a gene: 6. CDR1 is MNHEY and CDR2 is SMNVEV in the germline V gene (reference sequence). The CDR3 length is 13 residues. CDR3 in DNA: TGTGCCAGCAGTTTCACGACAGGGATCCCCCTCCACTTT. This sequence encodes CASSFTTGIPLHF.

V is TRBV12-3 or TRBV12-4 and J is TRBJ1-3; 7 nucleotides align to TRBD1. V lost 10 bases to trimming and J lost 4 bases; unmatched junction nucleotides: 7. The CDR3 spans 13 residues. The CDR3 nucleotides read TGTGCCACACGAACAGGGGCAGGAAACACCATATATTTT. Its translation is CATRTGAGNTIYF.

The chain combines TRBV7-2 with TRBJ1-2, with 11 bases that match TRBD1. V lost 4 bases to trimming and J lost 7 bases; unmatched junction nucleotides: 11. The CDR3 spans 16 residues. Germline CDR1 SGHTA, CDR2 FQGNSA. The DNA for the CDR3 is TGTGCCAGCAGCTCTGACTACGGACAGGGGGCAAGTGGCTACACCTTC. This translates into CASSSDYGQGASGYTF.

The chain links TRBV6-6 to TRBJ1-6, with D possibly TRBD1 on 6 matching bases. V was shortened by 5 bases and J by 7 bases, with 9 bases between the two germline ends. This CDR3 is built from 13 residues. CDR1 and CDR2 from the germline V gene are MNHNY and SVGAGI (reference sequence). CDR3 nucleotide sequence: TGTGCCAGCAGTCCCGGACAGAATTCACCCCTCCACTTT. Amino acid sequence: CASSPGQNSPLHF.

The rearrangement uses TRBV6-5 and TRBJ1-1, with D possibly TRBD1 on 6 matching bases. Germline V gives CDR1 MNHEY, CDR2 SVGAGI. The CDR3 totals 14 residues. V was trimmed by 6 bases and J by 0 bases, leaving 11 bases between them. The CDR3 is CASSRDTMNTEAFF. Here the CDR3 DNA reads TGTGCCAGCAGCCGGGACACGATGAACACTGAAGCTTTCTTT.

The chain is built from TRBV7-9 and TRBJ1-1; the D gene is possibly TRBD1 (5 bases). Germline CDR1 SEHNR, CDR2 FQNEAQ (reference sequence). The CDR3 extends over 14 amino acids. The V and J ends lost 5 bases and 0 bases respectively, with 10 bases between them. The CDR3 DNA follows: TGTGCCAGCAGCCCGGACACCTTGAACACTGAAGCTTTCTTT. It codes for CASSPDTLNTEAFF.